Listed below are T cell receptor beta chains from one sample, sequenced in a study of neoadjuvant anti-PD-1 for oral cavity cancer. Here immunoSEQ multiplex PCR was the method, and the copy in TCRdb shows in-frame clones only, minus some. The sample includes around 70,000 clones, 85% of them seen just once. The sequencing used PBMCs, collected after nivolumab (anti-PD-1) treatment. These receptor sequences come from a person aged 35-79 years with oral cavity squamous cell carcinoma. The CDR3 runs from the conserved cysteine through the conserved F or W.

>TRBJ2-7|TRBV27
CASRRSREAYEQYF
>TRBJ2-5|TRBV13
CASSSTRGGSQYF
>TRBJ2-1|TRBV29-1
CSGDRSFNEQFF
>TRBJ1-1|TRBV25-1
CASSEQGRGTEAFF
>TRBJ1-1|TRBV11-3
CASSAGAGPGGTEAFF
>TRBJ2-1|TRBV7-9
CASSLGDGTDHNEQFF
>TRBJ2-3|TRBV19
CASSIGSGTYTDTQYF
>TRBJ2-5|TRBV10-1
CASSDTTSGRKTQYF
>TRBJ2-1|TRBV6-5
CASSYSAYNEQFF
>TRBJ1-2|TRBV19
CASSVPGLLDRLDGYTF
>TRBJ1-2|TRBV7-2
CASSFPQGRSYGYTF
>TRBJ2-7|TRBV25-1
CASSAMGGEQYF
>TRBJ2-7|TRBV19
CASRGQGTYEQYF
>TRBJ1-1|TRBV6-5
CASTVPGLPEAFF
>TRBJ2-1|TRBV27
CASSLYSGSTYNEQFF
>TRBJ2-3|TRBV15
CATSISLAGGTDTQYF
>TRBJ2-7|TRBV5-1
CASSRRVNEQYF
>TRBJ1-5|TRBV2
CASRQDRGNQPQHF
>TRBJ2-2|TRBV11-3
CASSPAGTSGSRTGELFF
>TRBJ1-5|TRBV7-9
CASSPRDIHQPQHF
>TRBJ2-7|TRBV18
CASSPQGAGEQYF
>TRBJ1-2|TRBV19
CASRPGQGAIFYTF
>TRBJ2-5|TRBV10-3
CAISDGLAGETQYF
>TRBJ2-3|TRBV28
CASSPLKLAGGSTDTQYF
>TRBJ2-7|TRBV11-2
CASSFERVSYEQYF
>TRBJ1-4|TRBV5-1
CASSPGRINEKLFF
>TRBJ2-2|TRBV5-1
CASSRDRDHTGELFF
>TRBJ1-2|TRBV6-1
CASSEALGRNYGYTF
>TRBJ1-3|TRBV28
CASSWDISGNTIYF
>TRBJ1-1|TRBV6-5
CASIETVNTEAFF
>TRBJ2-3|TRBV28
CASSPRTRPDTQYF
>TRBJ2-3|TRBV7-6
CASSFAGTGASTDTQYF
>TRBJ1-1|TRBV6-6
CASSLTDTEAFF
>TRBJ2-3|TRBV5-1
CASSATGVGTDTQYF
>TRBJ1-1|TRBV20-1
CSADRNTEAFF
>TRBJ2-1|TRBV11-2
CASSLGLAAYNEQFF
>TRBJ2-3|TRBV2
CASSDYSGSGDTQYF
>TRBJ2-7|TRBV7-9
CASSLMGAGAGQYF
>TRBJ2-3|TRBV9
CASSATDTQYF
>TRBJ1-5|TRBV9
CASSRTGEGDQPQHF
>TRBJ2-7|TRBV5-6
CASSLSPGSYEQYF
>TRBJ1-5|TRBV30
CAWSPGQGGNQPQHF
>TRBJ2-7|TRBV29-1
CSARTSIYEQYF
>TRBJ2-2|TRBV28
CASEGAGGQYTGELFF
>TRBJ1-4|TRBV5-3
CARSLKATLRNEKLFF
>TRBJ1-2|TRBV29-1
CSAPTGGSYGYTF
>TRBJ1-5|TRBV27
CASSLGTGNQPQHF
>TRBJ2-1|TRBV10-2
CASSIGESSYNEQFF
>TRBJ2-5|TRBV30
CAWTKGLDIGTQYF
>TRBJ1-1|TRBV5-8
CASSLGRGNTEAFF
>TRBJ2-2|TRBV5-1
CASSPGQGAGELFF
>TRBJ1-1|TRBV5-1
CASSLAQNTEAFF
>TRBJ2-7|TRBV28
CASSLWGYEQYF
>TRBJ1-3|TRBV4-1
CASSQGGQRGNTIYF
>TRBJ1-5|TRBV19
CASSPLGRDQPQHF
>TRBJ2-5|TRBV15
CATSRDPTGAGETQYF
>TRBJ1-3|TRBV6-5
CASSYTNIGNTIYF
>TRBJ1-2|TRBV28
CASSFSTGGGGYTF